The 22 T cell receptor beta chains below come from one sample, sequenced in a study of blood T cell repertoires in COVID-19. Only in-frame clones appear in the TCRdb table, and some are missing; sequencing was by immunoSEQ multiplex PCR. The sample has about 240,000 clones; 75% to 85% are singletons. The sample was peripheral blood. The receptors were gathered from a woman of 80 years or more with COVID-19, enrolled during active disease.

CDR3 in amino acids: CASSLVGPSEQYF. In DNA, the CDR3 is TGTGCCAGCAGCTTAGTTGGGCCCTCCGAGCAGTACTTC. The J gene is TRBJ2-7, the V gene TRBV7-2, with D unresolved. Germline CDR1 reads SGHTA; CDR2 reads FQGNSA. CDR3 length: 13 residues. With 1 base removed from V and 6 bases from J, the gap between germline ends came to 10 bases.

CDR3 coding DNA: TGCGCCAGCAGCTTTCAGGGAATTCAAGAGACCCAGTACTTC. Residues: CASSFQGIQETQYF. The J gene is TRBJ2-5, the V gene TRBV5-1; a weak D match, TRBD1 (5 bases). The CDR3 sequence is 14 residues long. The V gene lost 2 bases and the J gene lost 2 bases, with 10 bases spanning the gap. The germline CDR1 and CDR2 sequences are SGHRS and YFSETQ.

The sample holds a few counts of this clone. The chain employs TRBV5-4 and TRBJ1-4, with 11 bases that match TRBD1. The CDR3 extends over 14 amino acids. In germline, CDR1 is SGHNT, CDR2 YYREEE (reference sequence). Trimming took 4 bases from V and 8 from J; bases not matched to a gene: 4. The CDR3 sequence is CASSRDRGAEKLFF. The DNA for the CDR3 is TGTGCCAGCAGCCGGGACAGGGGGGCGGAAAAACTGTTTTTT.

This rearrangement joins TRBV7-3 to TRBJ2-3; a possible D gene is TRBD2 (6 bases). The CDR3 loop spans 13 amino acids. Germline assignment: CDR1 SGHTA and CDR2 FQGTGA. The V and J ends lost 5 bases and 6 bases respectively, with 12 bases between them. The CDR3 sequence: CASSPRRGDTQYF. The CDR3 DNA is TGTGCCAGCAGCCCCCGCCGGGGGGATACGCAGTATTTT.

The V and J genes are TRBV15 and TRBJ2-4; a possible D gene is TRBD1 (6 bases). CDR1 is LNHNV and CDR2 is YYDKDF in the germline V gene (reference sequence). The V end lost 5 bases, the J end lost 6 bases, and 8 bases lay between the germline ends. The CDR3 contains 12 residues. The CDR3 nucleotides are TGTGCCACCAGCGAACAGGGAAACATTCAGTACTTC. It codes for CATSEQGNIQYF. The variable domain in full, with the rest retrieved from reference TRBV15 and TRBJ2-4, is DAMVIQNPRYQVTQFGKPVTLSCSQTLNHNVMYWYQQKSSQAPKLLFHYYDKDFNNEADTPDNFQSRRPNTSFCFLDIRSPGLGDTAMYLCATSEQGNIQYFGAGTRLSVL.

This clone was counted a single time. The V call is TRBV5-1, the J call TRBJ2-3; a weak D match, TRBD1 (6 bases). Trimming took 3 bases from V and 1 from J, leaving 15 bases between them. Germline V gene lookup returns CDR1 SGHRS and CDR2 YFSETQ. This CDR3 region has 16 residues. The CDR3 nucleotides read TGCGCCAGCAGCTGGGGTGGGGGCTCGGGCACAGATACGCAGTATTTT. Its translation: CASSWGGGSGTDTQYF. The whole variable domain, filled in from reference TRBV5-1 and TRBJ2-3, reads KAGVTQTPRYLIKTRGQQVTLSCSPISGHRSVSWYQQTPGQGLQFLFEYFSETQRNKGNFPGRFSGRQFSNSRSEMNVSTLELGDSALYLCASSWGGGSGTDTQYFGPGTRLTVL.

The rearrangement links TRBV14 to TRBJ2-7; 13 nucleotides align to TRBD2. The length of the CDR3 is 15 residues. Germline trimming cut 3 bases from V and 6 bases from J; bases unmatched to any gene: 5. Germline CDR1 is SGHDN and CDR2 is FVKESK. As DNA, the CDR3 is TGTGCCAGCAGCCAGGGACTAGCGGGACCATTCGAGCAGTACTTC. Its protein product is CASSQGLAGPFEQYF. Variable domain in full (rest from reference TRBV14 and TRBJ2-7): EAGVTQFPSHSVIEKGQTVTLRCDPISGHDNLYWYRRVMGKEIKFLLHFVKESKQDESGMPNNRFLAERTGGTYSTLKVQPAELEDSGVYFCASSQGLAGPFEQYFGPGTRLTVT.

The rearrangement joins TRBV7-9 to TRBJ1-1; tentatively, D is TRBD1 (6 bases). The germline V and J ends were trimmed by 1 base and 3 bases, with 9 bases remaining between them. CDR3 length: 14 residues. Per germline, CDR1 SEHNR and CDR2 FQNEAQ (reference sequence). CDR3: CASSLGAGDTEAFF. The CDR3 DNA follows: TGTGCCAGCAGCTTAGGAGCAGGGGACACTGAAGCTTTCTTT.

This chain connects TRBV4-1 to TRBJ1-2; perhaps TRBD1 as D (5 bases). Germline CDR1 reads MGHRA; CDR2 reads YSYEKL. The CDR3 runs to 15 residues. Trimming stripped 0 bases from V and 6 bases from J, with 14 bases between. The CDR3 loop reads CASSQDSRGANGYTF. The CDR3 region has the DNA TGCGCCAGCAGCCAAGATAGTAGGGGCGCGAATGGCTACACCTTC.

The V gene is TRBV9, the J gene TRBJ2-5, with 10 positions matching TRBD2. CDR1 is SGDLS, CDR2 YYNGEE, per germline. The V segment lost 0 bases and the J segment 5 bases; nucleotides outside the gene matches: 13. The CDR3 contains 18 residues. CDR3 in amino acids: CASSVGTSGGGLGETQYF. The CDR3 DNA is TGTGCCAGCAGCGTAGGGACTAGCGGAGGGGGACTCGGGGAGACCCAGTACTTC.

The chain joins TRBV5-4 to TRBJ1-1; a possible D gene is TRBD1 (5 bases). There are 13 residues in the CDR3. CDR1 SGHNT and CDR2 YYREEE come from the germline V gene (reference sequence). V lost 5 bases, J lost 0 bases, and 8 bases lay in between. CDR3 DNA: TGTGCCAGCAGTCGACAGTTGAACACTGAAGCTTTCTTT. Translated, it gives CASSRQLNTEAFF.

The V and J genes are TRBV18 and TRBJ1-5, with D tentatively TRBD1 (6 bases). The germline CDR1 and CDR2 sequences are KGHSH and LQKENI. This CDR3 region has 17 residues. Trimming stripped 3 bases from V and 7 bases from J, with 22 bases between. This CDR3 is CASSPRAVSGENQPQHF. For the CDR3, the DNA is TGTGCCAGCTCACCCCGGGCGGTCTCAGGGGAGAACCAGCCCCAGCATTTT.

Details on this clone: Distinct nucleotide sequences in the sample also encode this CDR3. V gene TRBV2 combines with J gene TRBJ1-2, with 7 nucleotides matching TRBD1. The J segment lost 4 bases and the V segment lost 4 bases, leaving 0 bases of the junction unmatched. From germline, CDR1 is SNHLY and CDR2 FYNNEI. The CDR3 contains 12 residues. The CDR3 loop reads CASSGQGYGYTF. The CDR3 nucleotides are TGTGCCAGCAGTGGACAGGGCTATGGCTACACCTTC.

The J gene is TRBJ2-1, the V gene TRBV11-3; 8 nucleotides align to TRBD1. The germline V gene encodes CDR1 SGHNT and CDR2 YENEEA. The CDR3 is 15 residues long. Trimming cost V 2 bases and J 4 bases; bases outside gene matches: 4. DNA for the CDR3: TGTGCCAGCAGCTTACGACAGGGGCCTTACAATGAGCAGTTCTTC. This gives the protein CASSLRQGPYNEQFF. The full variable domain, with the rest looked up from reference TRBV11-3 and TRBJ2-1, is EAGVVQSPRYKIIEKKQPVAFWCNPISGHNTLYWYLQNLGQGPELLIRYENEEAVDDSQLPKDRFSAERLKGVDSTLKIQPAELGDSAVYLCASSLRQGPYNEQFFGPGTRLTVL.

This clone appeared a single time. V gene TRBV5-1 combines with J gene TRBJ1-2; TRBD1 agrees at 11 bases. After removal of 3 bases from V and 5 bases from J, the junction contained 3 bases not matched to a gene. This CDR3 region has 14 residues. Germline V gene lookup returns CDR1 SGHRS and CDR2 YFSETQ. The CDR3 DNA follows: TGCGCCAGCAGCTATGGACAGGGGGCATATGGCTACACCTTC. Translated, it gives CASSYGQGAYGYTF.

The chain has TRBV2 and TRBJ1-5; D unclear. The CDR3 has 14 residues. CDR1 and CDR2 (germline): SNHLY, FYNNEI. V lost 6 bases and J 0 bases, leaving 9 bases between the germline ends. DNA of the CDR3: TGTGCCAGCAGGCTGGACTATAGCAATCAGCCCCAGCATTTT. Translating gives CASRLDYSNQPQHF.

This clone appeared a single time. CDR3 sequence reads: CASDRGKGTEAFF. The CDR3 DNA is TGTGCCAGCGACAGGGGTAAGGGCACTGAAGCTTTCTTT. The chain carries TRBV6-5 and TRBJ1-1; 8 bases align to TRBD1. V was clipped by 8 bases and J by 4 bases; unmatched bases: 6. Germline V CDR1 and CDR2: MNHEY, SVGAGI. The CDR3 has 13 residues.

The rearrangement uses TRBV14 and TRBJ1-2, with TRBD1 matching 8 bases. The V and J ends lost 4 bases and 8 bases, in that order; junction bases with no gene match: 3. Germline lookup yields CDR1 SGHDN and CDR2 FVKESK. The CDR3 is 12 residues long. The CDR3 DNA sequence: TGTGCCAGCAGCCCGGACAGGGTAGGCTACACCTTC. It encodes CASSPDRVGYTF.

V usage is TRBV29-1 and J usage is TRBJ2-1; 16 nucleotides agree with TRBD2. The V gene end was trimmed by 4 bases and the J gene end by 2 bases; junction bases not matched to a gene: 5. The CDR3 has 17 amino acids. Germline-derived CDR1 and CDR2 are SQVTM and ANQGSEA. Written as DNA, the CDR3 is TGCAGCGTTGCGGGACTAGCGGGGGGGCCCCCCTACAATGAGCAGTTCTTC. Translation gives CSVAGLAGGPPYNEQFF.

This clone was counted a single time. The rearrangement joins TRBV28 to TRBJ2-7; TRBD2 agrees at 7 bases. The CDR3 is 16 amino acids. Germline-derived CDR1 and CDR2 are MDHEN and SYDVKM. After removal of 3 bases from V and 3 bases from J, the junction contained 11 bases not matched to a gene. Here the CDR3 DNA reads TGTGCCAGCAGTTTTCGGGTGGCGGGGGTCAACTACGAGCAGTACTTC. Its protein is CASSFRVAGVNYEQYF. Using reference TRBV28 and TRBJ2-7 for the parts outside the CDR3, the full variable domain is DVKVTQSSRYLVKRTGEKVFLECVQDMDHENMFWYRQDPGLGLRLIYFSYDVKMKEKGDIPEGYSVSREKKERFSLILESASTNQTSMYLCASSFRVAGVNYEQYFGPGTRLTVT.

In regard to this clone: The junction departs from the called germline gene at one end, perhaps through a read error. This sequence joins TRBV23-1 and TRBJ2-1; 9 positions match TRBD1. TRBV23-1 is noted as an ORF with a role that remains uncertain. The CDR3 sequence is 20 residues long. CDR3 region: CASSQVPGQGIGVAYNEQFF. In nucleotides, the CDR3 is TGCGCGAGCAGTCAGGTCCCGGGACAGGGAATTGGAGTGGCCTACAATGAGCAGTTCTTC.

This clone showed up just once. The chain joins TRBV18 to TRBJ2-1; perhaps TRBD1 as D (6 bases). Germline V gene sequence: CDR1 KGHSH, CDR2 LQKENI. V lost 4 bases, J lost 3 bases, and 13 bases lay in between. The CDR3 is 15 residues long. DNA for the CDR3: TGTGCCAGCTCACTACACTCAGGGGACTACAATGAGCAGTTCTTC. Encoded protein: CASSLHSGDYNEQFF.